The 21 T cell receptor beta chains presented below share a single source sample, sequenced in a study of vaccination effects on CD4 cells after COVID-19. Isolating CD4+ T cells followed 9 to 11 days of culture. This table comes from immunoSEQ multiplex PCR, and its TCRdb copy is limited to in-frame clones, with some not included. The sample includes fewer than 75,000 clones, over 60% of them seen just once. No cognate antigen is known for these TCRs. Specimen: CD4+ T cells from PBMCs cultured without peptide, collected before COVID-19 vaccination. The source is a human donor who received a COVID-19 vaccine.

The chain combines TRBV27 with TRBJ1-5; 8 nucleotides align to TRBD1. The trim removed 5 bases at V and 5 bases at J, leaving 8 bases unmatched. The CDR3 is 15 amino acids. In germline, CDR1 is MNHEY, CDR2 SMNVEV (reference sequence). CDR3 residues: CASSARTGLHQPQHF. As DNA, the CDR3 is TGTGCCAGCAGTGCCCGGACAGGGTTGCATCAGCCCCAGCATTTT.

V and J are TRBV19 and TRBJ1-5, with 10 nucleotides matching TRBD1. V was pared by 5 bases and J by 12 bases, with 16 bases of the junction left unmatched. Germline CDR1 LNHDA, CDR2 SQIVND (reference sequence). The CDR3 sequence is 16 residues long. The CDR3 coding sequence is TGTGCCAGTAGTGCTGGGTTGGGGACAGGGGTTAATCTCCAGCATTTT. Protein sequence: CASSAGLGTGVNLQHF.

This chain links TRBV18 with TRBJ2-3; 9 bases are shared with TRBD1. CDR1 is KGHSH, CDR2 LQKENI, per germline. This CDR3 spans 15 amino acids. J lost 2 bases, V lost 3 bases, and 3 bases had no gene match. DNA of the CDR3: TGTGCCAGCTCACCGGGACAGGGCCTCACAGATACGCAGTATTTT. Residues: CASSPGQGLTDTQYF.

CDR3 loop: CSVLSGGETQYF. As DNA, the CDR3 is TGCAGCGTCCTAAGTGGGGGGGAGACCCAGTACTTC. This chain connects TRBV29-1 to TRBJ2-5; weak D call: TRBD2 (6 bases). Germline CDR1 and CDR2: SQVTM and ANQGSEA. Between the trimmed V and J ends, which lost 6 bases and 5 bases, there was a span of 13 bases. The CDR3 covers 12 residues.

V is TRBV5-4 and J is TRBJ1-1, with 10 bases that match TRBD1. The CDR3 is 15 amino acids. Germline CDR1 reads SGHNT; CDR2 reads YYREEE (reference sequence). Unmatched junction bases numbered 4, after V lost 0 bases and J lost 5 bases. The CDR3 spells CASSLATGGRTEAFF. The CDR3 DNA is TGTGCCAGCAGCTTGGCGACAGGGGGCAGAACTGAAGCTTTCTTT.

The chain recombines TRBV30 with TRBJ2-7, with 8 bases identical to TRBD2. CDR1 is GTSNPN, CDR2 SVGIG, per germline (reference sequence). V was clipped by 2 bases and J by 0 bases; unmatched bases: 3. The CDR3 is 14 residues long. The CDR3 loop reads CAWSRGGSSYEQYV. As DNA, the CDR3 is TGTGCCTGGAGTCGGGGGGGTAGCTCCTACGAGCAGTACGTC.

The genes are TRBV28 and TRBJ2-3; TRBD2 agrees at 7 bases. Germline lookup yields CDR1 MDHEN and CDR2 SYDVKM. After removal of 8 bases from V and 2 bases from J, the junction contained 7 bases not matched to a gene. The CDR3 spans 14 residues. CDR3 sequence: CASQKRGNTDTQYF. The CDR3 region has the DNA TGTGCCAGCCAAAAGCGGGGCAACACAGATACGCAGTATTTT.

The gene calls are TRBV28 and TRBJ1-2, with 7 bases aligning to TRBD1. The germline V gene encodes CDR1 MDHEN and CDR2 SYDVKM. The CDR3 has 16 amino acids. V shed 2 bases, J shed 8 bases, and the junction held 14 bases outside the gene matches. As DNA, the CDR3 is TGTGCCAGCAGTTTAGAAACAGGGGCATGGCGTGGGGGCTACACCTTC. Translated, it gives CASSLETGAWRGGYTF.

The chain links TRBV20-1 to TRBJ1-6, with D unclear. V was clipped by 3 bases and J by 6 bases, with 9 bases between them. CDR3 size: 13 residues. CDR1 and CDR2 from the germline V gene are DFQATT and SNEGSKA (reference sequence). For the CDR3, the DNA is TGCAGTGCTAGTTGGGCAGCTAATTCACCCCTCCACTTT. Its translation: CSASWAANSPLHF.

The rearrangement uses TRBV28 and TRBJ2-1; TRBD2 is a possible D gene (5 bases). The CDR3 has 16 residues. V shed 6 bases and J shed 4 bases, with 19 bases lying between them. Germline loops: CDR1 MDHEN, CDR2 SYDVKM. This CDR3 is CASSRPGNSKYNEQFF. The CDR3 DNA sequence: TGTGCCAGCAGCCGTCCGGGGAACTCGAAGTACAATGAGCAGTTCTTC.

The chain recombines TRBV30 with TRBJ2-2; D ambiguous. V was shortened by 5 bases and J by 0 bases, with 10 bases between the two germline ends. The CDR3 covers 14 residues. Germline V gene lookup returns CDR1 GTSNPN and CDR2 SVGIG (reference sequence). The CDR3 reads CAWEGIANTGELFF. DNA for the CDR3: TGTGCCTGGGAAGGAATTGCGAACACCGGGGAGCTGTTTTTT. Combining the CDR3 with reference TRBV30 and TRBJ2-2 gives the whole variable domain SQTIHQWPATLVQPVGSPLSLECTVEGTSNPNLYWYRQAAGRGLQLLFYSVGIGQISSEVPQNLSASRPQDRQFILSSKKLLLSDSGFYLCAWEGIANTGELFFGEGSRLTVL.

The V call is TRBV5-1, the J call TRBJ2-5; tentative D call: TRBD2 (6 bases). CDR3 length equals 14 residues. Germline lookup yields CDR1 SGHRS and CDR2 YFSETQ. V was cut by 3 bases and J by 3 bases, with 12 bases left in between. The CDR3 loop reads CASSSVEREETQYF. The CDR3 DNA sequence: TGCGCCAGCAGCTCGGTTGAGCGGGAAGAGACCCAGTACTTC.

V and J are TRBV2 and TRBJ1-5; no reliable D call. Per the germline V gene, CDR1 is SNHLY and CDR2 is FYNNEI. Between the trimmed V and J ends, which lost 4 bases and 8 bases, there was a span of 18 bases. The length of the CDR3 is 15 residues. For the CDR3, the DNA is TGTGCCAGCAGTGCCGGGCAAGCCAATTTGAAGCCCCAGCATTTT. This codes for CASSAGQANLKPQHF.

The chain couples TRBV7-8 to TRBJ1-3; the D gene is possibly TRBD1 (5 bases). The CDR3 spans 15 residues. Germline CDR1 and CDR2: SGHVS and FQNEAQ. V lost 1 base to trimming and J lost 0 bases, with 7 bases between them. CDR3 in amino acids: CASSLGGVSGNTIYF. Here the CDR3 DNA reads TGTGCCAGCAGCTTAGGGGGGGTCTCTGGAAACACCATATATTTT.

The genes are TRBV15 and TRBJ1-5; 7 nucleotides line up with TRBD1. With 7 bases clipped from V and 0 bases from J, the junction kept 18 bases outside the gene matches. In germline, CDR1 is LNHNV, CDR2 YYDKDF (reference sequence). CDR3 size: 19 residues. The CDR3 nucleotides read TGTGCCACCACGAACGACAGGGAATTCTTTACCTATAGCAATCAGCCCCAGCATTTT. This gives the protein CATTNDREFFTYSNQPQHF. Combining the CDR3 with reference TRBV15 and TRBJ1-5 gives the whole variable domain DAMVIQNPRYQVTQFGKPVTLSCSQTLNHNVMYWYQQKSSQAPKLLFHYYDKDFNNEADTPDNFQSRRPNTSFCFLDIRSPGLGDTAMYLCATTNDREFFTYSNQPQHFGDGTRLSIL.

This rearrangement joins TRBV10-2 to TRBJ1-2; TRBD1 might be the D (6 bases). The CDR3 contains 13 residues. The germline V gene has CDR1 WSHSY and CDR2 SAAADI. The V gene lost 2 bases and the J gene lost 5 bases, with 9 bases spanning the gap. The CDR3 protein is CASSEPGDYGYTF. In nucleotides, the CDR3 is TGCGCCAGCAGTGAGCCAGGGGATTATGGCTACACCTTC.

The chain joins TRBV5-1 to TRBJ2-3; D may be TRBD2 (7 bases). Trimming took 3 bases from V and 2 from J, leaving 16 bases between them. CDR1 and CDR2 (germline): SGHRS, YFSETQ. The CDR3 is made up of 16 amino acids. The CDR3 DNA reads TGCGCCAGCAGCTGGGGGGCGGGGGACAACACAGATACGCAGTATTTT. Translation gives CASSWGAGDNTDTQYF.

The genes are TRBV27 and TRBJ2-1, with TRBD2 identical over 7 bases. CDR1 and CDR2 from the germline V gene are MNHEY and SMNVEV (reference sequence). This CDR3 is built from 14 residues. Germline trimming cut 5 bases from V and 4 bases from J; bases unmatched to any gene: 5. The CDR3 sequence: CASSKTSSYNEQFF. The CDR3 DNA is TGTGCCAGCAGTAAGACTAGCTCTTACAATGAGCAGTTCTTC.

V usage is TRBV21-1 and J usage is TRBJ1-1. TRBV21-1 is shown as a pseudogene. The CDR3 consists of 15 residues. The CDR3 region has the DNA TGTGCCAGCAGCAAGACGGGCCCGGCCCGCGCTGAAGCTTTCTTT. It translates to CASSKTGPARAEAFF.

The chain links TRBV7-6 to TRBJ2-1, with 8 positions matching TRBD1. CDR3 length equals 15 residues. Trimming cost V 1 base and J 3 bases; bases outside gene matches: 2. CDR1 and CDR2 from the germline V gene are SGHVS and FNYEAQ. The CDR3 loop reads CASSLGDRGYNEQFF. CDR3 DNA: TGTGCCAGCAGCTTAGGAGACAGGGGCTACAATGAGCAGTTCTTC.

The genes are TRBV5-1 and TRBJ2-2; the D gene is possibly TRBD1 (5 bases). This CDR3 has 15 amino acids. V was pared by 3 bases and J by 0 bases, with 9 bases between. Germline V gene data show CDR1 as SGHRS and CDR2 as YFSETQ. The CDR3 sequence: CASSWMTANTGELFF. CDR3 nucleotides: TGCGCCAGCAGCTGGATGACAGCGAACACCGGGGAGCTGTTTTTT.